The rows below give T cell receptor beta chains drawn from one sample of a study of blood T cell repertoires in COVID-19. Clones were read by immunoSEQ multiplex PCR, and TCRdb kept only the in-frame ones, dropping some. Counted here are some 300,000 clones, roughly nine tenths occurring once; the ten biggest clones make up less than 3.5%. What was sequenced was PBMCs or T cells enriched from blood (not recorded which). The receptors here all came from a woman aged 45-60 years who had been exposed to COVID-19. Each CDR3 is given with its conserved first and last residue. Each record gives: D gene, clone size, J gene, V gene, CDR3 protein, CDR3 DNA. The D gene is left open where the match is weak. The listing skips clone size in some rows; elsewhere it reads once, few, many or a size class.

NA,NA,TRBJ1-6,TRBV7-9,CASSSTLSKYNSPLHF,TGTGCCAGCAGCTCGACTTTGAGTAAGTACAATTCACCCCTCCACTTT
TRBD2,few,TRBJ2-1,TRBV5-1,CASSLAPGRGGDNEQFF,TGCGCCAGCAGCTTGGCCCCCGGGCGGGGGGGCGACAATGAGCAGTTCTTC
TRBD1,NA,TRBJ2-1,TRBV5-1,CASSYLDLDRGNEQFF,TGCGCCAGCAGCTATCTAGACCTGGACAGGGGCAATGAGCAGTTCTTC
TRBD1,few,TRBJ1-2,TRBV7-8,CASSADNRGTNGGYTF,TGTGCCAGCAGCGCAGACAACAGGGGGACAAACGGTGGCTACACCTTC
NA,NA,TRBJ2-5,TRBV11-2,CASSPGETQYF,TGTGCCAGCAGCCCCGGGGAGACCCAGTACTTC
TRBD2,NA,TRBJ2-5,TRBV28,CASSSASGGATRETQYF,TGTGCCAGCAGTTCGGCGAGCGGGGGGGCCACGAGAGAGACCCAGTACTTC
NA,NA,TRBJ1-2,TRBV28,CASSLSDRGYTF,TGTGCCAGCAGTTTATCCGACAGAGGCTACACCTTC
TRBD1,NA,TRBJ1-1,TRBV2,CASTLHRGAFF,TGTGCCAGCACCTTACACAGGGGAGCTTTCTTT
TRBD1,NA,TRBJ1-5,TRBV28,CASSPGTGSNQPQHF,TGTGCCAGCAGTCCTGGGACAGGGTCCAATCAGCCCCAGCATTTT
NA,NA,TRBJ2-5,TRBV5-1,CASSTDRKETQYF,TGCGCCAGCAGCACAGACAGGAAAGAGACCCAGTACTTC
TRBD2,NA,TRBJ2-3,TRBV7-2,CASSFRLATDTQYF,TGTGCCAGCAGCTTTCGACTAGCGACAGATACGCAGTATTTT
TRBD1,NA,TRBJ1-2,TRBV24-1,CATSSRDRGPYGYTF,TGTGCCACCAGCTCCCGGGACAGGGGGCCCTATGGCTACACCTTC